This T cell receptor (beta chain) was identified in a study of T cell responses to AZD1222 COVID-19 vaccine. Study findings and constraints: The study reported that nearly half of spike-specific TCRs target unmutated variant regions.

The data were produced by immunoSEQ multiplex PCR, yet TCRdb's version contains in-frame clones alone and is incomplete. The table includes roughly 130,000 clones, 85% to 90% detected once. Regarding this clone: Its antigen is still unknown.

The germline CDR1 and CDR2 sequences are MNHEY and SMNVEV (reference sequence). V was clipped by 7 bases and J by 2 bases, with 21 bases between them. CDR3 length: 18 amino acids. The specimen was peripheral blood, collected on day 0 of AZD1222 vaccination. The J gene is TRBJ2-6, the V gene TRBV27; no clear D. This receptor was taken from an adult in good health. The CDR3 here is CASTHDRGPGTGANVLTF. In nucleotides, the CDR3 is TGTGCCAGCACCCATGACCGAGGACCAGGAACTGGGGCCAACGTCCTGACTTTC.